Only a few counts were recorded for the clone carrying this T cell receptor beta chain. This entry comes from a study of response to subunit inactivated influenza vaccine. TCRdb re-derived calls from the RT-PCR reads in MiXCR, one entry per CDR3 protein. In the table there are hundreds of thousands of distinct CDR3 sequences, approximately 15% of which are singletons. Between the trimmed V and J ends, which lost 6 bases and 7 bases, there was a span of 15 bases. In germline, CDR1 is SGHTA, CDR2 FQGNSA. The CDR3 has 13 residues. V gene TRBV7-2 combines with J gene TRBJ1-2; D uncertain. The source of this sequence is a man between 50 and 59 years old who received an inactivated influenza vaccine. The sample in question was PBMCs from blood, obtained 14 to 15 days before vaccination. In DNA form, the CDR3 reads TGTGCCAGCAGTCCTACACCGGGCGGTGGCTACACCTTC. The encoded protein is CASSPTPGGGYTF. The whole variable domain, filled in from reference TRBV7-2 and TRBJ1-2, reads GAGVSQSPSNKVTEKGKDVELRCDPISGHTALYWYRQSLGQGLEFLIYFQGNSAPDKSGLPSDRFSAERTGGSVSTLTIQRTQQEDSAVYLCASSPTPGGGYTFGSGTRLTVV.